Listed here is a single T cell receptor beta chain. The data are from a study of radiotherapy plus CTLA-4 blockade in lung cancer. The repertoire was sequenced with immunoSEQ multiplex PCR; TCRdb's copy has only in-frame clones and lacks some. The table has more than 90,000 clones, just under 80% seen once; the top ten hold approximately 4.7%. The CDR3 runs 16 residues. The germline V gene has CDR1 MGHRA and CDR2 YSYEKL. V was pared by 1 base and J by 4 bases, with 5 bases of the junction left unmatched. The sequence was collected from a human donor with non-small cell lung cancer who had a partial response to radiotherapy plus ipilimumab. V and J are TRBV4-1 and TRBJ2-1; TRBD2 agrees at 9 bases. Sample: peripheral blood, taken from a patient treated with radiotherapy plus ipilimumab. The CDR3 bases are TGCGCCAGCAGCCAAGGACTAGCGGCCTTATACAATGAGCAGTTCTTC. It codes for CASSQGLAALYNEQFF.